The rows below give T cell receptor beta chains drawn from one sample of a study of shared clonotypes between healthy human individuals. Measured with immunoSEQ multiplex PCR; TCRdb has only the in-frame clones, and not every one. The sample shows around 2.1 million clones, approximately 94% of them seen only once. The sequenced sample was naive CD8+ T cells from PBMCs. The receptor set was obtained from a young man in good health. Some clones in this sample may be carry-over from other donors' samples. Each CDR3 is given with its conserved first and last residue.

TRBV7-9	16	TRBJ1-1	CASTFGNGGIRTEAFF
TRBV7-9	19	TRBJ1-6	CASRQTGRQGDIYNSPLHF
TRBV7-9	15	TRBJ1-5	CASSIEQGGNQPQHF
TRBV11-1	17	TRBJ2-4	CASSLVSRNLAKNIQYF
TRBV9	16	TRBJ2-5	CASSPRGGLLGETQYF
TRBV9	15	TRBJ2-5	CASSTEQGYQETQYF
TRBV13	15	TRBJ1-1	CASSYQGVMNTEAFF
TRBV20-1	11	TRBJ2-1	CSLFLAGEQFF
TRBV6-5	13	TRBJ2-3	CASQVLSTDTQYF
TRBV18	16	TRBJ2-5	CASSPRTGRAPETQYF